The sequence of this T cell receptor beta chain was determined in a study of blood T cell repertoires in COVID-19. The table came from immunoSEQ multiplex PCR; TCRdb's copy has only in-frame clones and leaves some out. The sample records 100,000 to 120,000 clones, more than 75% being singletons. Trimming cost V 4 bases and J 8 bases; bases outside gene matches: 13. Germline V CDR1 and CDR2: SEHNR, FQNEAQ (reference sequence). The CDR3 sequence is 16 residues long. Sequencing was performed on peripheral blood. The TCR originated in a man in his forties with acute or convalescent COVID-19. The rearrangement links TRBV7-9 to TRBJ1-2; 10 bases align to TRBD1. CDR3 in DNA: TGTGCCAGCAGCTGGGGGGACAGGGGATTGGGTGTCGGCTACACCTTC. As protein: CASSWGDRGLGVGYTF.